This entry is about one TCR beta chain. The specificity of this receptor is unknown. No base-level quality is on record; no much larger clone is a single base apart. This sample stems from a study of shared clonotypes between healthy human individuals (dated by TCRdb to 2018 to 2021). For the wider study: The cohort comprised a couple of women and a few men aged 18 to 49 years. Each donor's leukapheresis produced roughly between about 0.9 and 9.5 billion PBMCs. To increase sequencing depth and limit assay-specific biases, TCR repertoire library preparation and sequencing were carried out by different laboratories using diverse techniques. The study deeply sequenced blood TCR repertoires of five healthy adults to estimate repertoire size and the extent of clonotype sharing between individuals. For each donor, three plates each were used for CD4 naive and CD4 memory, two plates were used for CD8 naive, and one plate was used for CD8 memory. Results and caveats for the whole study, not just this receptor: Naive subsets generally had larger estimated clonotype richness than memory subsets did. Clonotypes shared by all four sorted-subset donors showed higher generation probabilities than non-shared clonotypes. Pairwise subsampling led to the expectation that sequencing depth would affect the degree of clonotype sharing among donors. The small number of donors limited the genetic and exposure-history diversity represented. Rarefaction of sorted-subset datasets indicated incomplete sequencing despite the large sequencing depth. Sampling was restricted to blood, and TCR repertoires in tissue are likely to differ from TCR repertoires in blood. Approximately 5% of naive CD4, around 3.6% of naive CD8, about 2.5% of memory CD4, and 0.4% of memory CD8 clonotypes were shared across a few donors.

Donors were healthy HIV-negative adults with no recently reported acute infections or vaccinations. All donors were Caucasian adults living in Nashville, Tennessee, USA. CD4+ T cells were enriched by magnetic negative selection, after which naive cells were positively selected on CD45RA and the negative fraction was taken as the memory subset. Blood was collected by leukapheresis, and PBMCs were isolated by Ficoll-Histopaque density gradient centrifugation and then cryopreserved in liquid nitrogen vapor phase. Analytical flow cytometry was used to check the purity and quantity of every magnetically sorted T cell population. Genomic DNA was isolated from every sorted fraction and measured by UV absorbance on a Nanodrop 2000c. Taken from cysteine to phenylalanine, the CDR3 has 14 residues. Only CDR3 DNA is held: 42 bases, read in frame from base 1. Trimmed from V: 3 bases; trimmed from J: 5 bases; junction bases lacking a gene match: 6. Sequences MDHEN (CDR1) and SYDVKM (CDR2) are obtained from the germline V gene.

Using the deep immunoSEQ assay, multiplex PCR amplified TCR CDR3 regions from genomic DNA. For each cell subset, the extracted genomic DNA was distributed evenly across all wells of several immunoSEQ 96-well plates, and each plate served as one replicate. For sorted subsets, roughly 200 ng of genomic DNA, equivalent to around 30,000 T cell genomes, went into each replicate PCR. Purified libraries were measured with a Qubit 3.0 fluorometer, size-checked on a Bioanalyzer 2100, and measured again with the KAPA Library Quantification kit. Each immunoSEQ 96-well plate was sequenced on its own single-read 150-cycle Illumina NextSeq 550 flow cell. The study's processing was this. Because only junctional sequences without quality scores were contained in the immunoSEQ output, filtering matching that applied to full-length reads could not be performed. To assign V/J genes and CDR3, sequences were annotated against IMGT germline references using PyIR, a Python wrapper for IgBLAST v1.9. Reads were filtered out if the reads had weak V/J assignments (E-value above 1e-6), no CDR3, stop codons, out-of-frame junctions, or ambiguous translated residues. V3J clonotypes were defined by identical inferred V gene, J gene, and CDR3 amino acid sequence. Percentage overlap between repertoires was computed as shared unique clonotypes divided by the size of the smaller repertoire. Richness of each repertoire was evaluated using RTK rarefaction, the Chao1 estimator, and Recon v2.1 estimates of unobserved clonotypes. OLGA was used to compute generation probabilities for all TCRbeta clonotypes that the gDNA method yielded from a few donors. This is the immuneACCESS table as TCRdb keeps it, with only in-frame sequences that have V and J called. A part of the clones is gone; compared with another copy, unresolved V genes explain less than half, and the rest is unexplained. The V and J calls and the clone size are those of that table, but D and trimming were determined from the DNA. The sample has a few million clones on record, around 90% of them singletons. The ten largest clones take up about 0.36% of the sample.

Here the chain combines TRBV28 and TRBJ2-7; TRBD1 lines up with 8 middle nucleotides. Input material: naive CD4+ T cells from PBMCs. Sample cell subset or site, as interpreted from the label and publication: CD45RA+ positively selected. This receptor was taken from a man aged 18-30 years in good health. Some clones in this sample may be carry-over from other donors' samples. The DNA sequence is as follows: TGTGCCAGCAGTTTTAGGCAGGGGGCGAACGAGCAGTACTTC. This translates into CASSFRQGANEQYF. The full variable domain, with segments outside the CDR3 supplied by the reference TRBV28 and TRBJ2-7 proteins, appears as DVKVTQSSRYLVKRTGEKVFLECVQDMDHENMFWYRQDPGLGLRLIYFSYDVKMKEKGDIPEGYSVSREKKERFSLILESASTNQTSMYLCASSFRQGANEQYFGPGTRLTVT.